Sequencing of this T cell receptor beta chain was carried out in a study of T cell responses to AZD1222 COVID-19 vaccine. The study, taken as a whole, reports: Females made up more of the donors, who were largely white British, and clonal diversity may have come out too low. Spike-specific TCR breadth and depth both grew after two AZD1222 doses.

In the case of this clone: Its antigen is unknown.

Clones were sequenced by immunoSEQ multiplex PCR, and TCRdb holds only the in-frame ones, with some missing. The data show around 120,000 clones, roughly nine tenths seen once. Trimming took 3 bases from V and 4 from J, leaving 13 bases between them. From germline, CDR1 is SGHNT and CDR2 YENEEA. The CDR3 has 15 amino acids. Source: peripheral blood, taken on day 0 of AZD1222 vaccination. The TCR originated in an adult in good health. The chain couples TRBV11-3 to TRBJ2-1; maybe TRBD1 (5 bases). For the CDR3, the DNA is TGTGCCAGCAGCTTGGGGCAATCTGGTTACAATGAGCAGTTCTTC. Its protein product is CASSLGQSGYNEQFF. Full variable domain (rest looked up from reference TRBV11-3 and TRBJ2-1): EAGVVQSPRYKIIEKKQPVAFWCNPISGHNTLYWYLQNLGQGPELLIRYENEEAVDDSQLPKDRFSAERLKGVDSTLKIQPAELGDSAVYLCASSLGQSGYNEQFFGPGTRLTVL.